The next 20 T cell receptor beta chains were all read from a single sample in a study of cytomegalovirus exposure and HLA in healthy donors. Primers for the PCR totalled 60 Vbeta and 13 Jbeta. Some clones are missing from TCRdb's copy, which holds only in-frame ones; the method was immunoSEQ multiplex PCR. The sample yields roughly 140,000 clones, around four fifths seen once. The sample consisted of PBMCs. The receptors stem from a male donor in good health and CMV-seronegative.

Details on this clone: The sample holds other DNA sequences that translate to the same CDR3. The rearrangement uses TRBV30 and TRBJ2-4; D is unresolved. Trimming cost V 8 bases and J 9 bases, with 17 bases left between them. The CDR3 contains 12 residues. Germline loops: CDR1 GTSNPN, CDR2 SVGIG (reference sequence). This CDR3 reads CAGNGGAGIQYF. CDR3 in DNA: TGTGCCGGAAATGGCGGAGCTGGCATTCAGTACTTC.

Only a few counts were recorded for this clone. This chain links TRBV30 with TRBJ2-2; 10 bases fit TRBD2. V gave up 2 bases and J gave up 5 bases; unmatched junction bases: 11. Germline CDR1 is GTSNPN and CDR2 is SVGIG (reference sequence). The CDR3 is 17 residues long. The CDR3 DNA is TGTGCCTGGAGTAATGGGCTAGCGGGAGTGCGGACCGGGGAGCTGTTTTTT. Its translation: CAWSNGLAGVRTGELFF.

The J gene is TRBJ1-2, the V gene TRBV28; 10 bases fit TRBD1. Per the germline V gene, CDR1 is MDHEN and CDR2 is SYDVKM. V gave up 5 bases and J gave up 4 bases; unmatched junction bases: 10. This CDR3 has 16 amino acids. CDR3 coding DNA: TGTGCCAGCAGTCCCCAGACAGGGGGCGCTGTCTATGGCTACACCTTC. Translating it yields CASSPQTGGAVYGYTF.

The chain employs TRBV11-2 and TRBJ2-1, with D unresolved. Trimming left V 1 base short and J 4 bases short, with 11 bases between. The V gene's germline CDR1 is SGHAT and CDR2 FQNNGV. There are 15 residues in the CDR3. As DNA, the CDR3 is TGTGCCAGCAGCTTAGTACGGAGCCGATACAATGAGCAGTTCTTC. Translated, it gives CASSLVRSRYNEQFF.

The chain is built from TRBV9 and TRBJ1-6; weak D call: TRBD1 (6 bases). The CDR3 loop spans 17 amino acids. CDR1 SGDLS and CDR2 YYNGEE come from the germline V gene. With 6 bases removed from V and 2 bases from J, the gap between germline ends came to 18 bases. The CDR3: CASTPGEGRTYNSPLHF. The DNA of the CDR3 is TGTGCCAGCACTCCAGGGGAGGGACGGACCTATAATTCACCCCTCCACTTT.

The V call is TRBV14, the J call TRBJ2-1, with D possibly TRBD2 on 6 matching bases. With 4 bases removed from V and 12 bases from J, the gap between germline ends came to 13 bases. The CDR3 sequence is 12 residues long. The germline V gene has CDR1 SGHDN and CDR2 FVKESK. The CDR3 is CASSPGVGGQFF. The CDR3 bases are TGTGCCAGCAGCCCTGGAGTGGGGGGGCAGTTCTTC.

This sequence joins TRBV28 and TRBJ1-2, with 8 bases that match TRBD1. J gave up 1 base and V 4 bases, and 8 bases lay outside the gene matches. The CDR3 is made up of 16 amino acids. CDR1 is MDHEN and CDR2 is SYDVKM in the germline V gene. This chain's CDR3 is CASSYPGTGFNYGYTF. The CDR3 region has the DNA TGTGCCAGCAGTTACCCCGGGACAGGCTTTAACTATGGCTACACCTTC.

The rearrangement uses TRBV18 and TRBJ2-6, with TRBD1 matching over 7 bases. CDR3 size: 17 residues. Germline V gives CDR1 KGHSH, CDR2 LQKENI. Trimming at V came to 5 bases and at J to 0 bases, leaving 7 bases not matched to a gene. CDR3 residues: CASSIQGRNSGANVLTF. CDR3 in DNA: TGTGCCAGCTCAATACAGGGGCGGAACTCTGGGGCCAACGTCCTGACTTTC.

The V gene is TRBV6-1, the J gene TRBJ2-1; D perhaps matches TRBD1 (5 bases). The CDR3 totals 16 residues. V was shortened by 1 base and J by 9 bases, with 19 bases between the two germline ends. CDR1 and CDR2 from the germline V gene are MNHNS and SASEGT. The CDR3 loop reads CASSEGQQRLMGEQFF. CDR3 in DNA: TGTGCCAGCAGTGAAGGACAGCAAAGGCTGATGGGTGAGCAGTTCTTC.

The CDR3 nucleotides read TGTGCCAGCAGCCCCCAGGACAGGGTCGGCTACACCTTC. Translating gives CASSPQDRVGYTF. The rearrangement links TRBV14 to TRBJ1-2, with 8 bases that match TRBD1. The CDR3 contains 13 residues. The germline V gene encodes CDR1 SGHDN and CDR2 FVKESK. Trimming cost V 4 bases and J 8 bases; bases outside gene matches: 6.

The CDR3 nucleotides read TGTGCTAGTTCCTTCTTTGACCGGGACAGGGGGAGGCCAAGCACAGATACGCAGTATTTT. The encoded protein is CASSFFDRDRGRPSTDTQYF. The chain employs TRBV12-5 and TRBJ2-3, with 11 bases matching TRBD1. The trim removed 8 bases at V and 0 bases at J, leaving 19 bases unmatched. The CDR3 spans 20 residues. Germline V gene lookup returns CDR1 LGHNT and CDR2 FRNRAP.

The V and J genes are TRBV28 and TRBJ1-5; D is uncertain. The length of the CDR3 is 15 residues. Germline lookup yields CDR1 MDHEN and CDR2 SYDVKM. V was pared by 3 bases and J by 1 base, with 10 bases between. CDR3 residues: CASSFSLSSNQPQHF. The DNA for the CDR3 is TGTGCCAGCAGTTTCAGTCTTTCGAGCAATCAGCCCCAGCATTTT.

The chain uses TRBV13 and TRBJ2-3; TRBD2 aligns across 11 bases. CDR3 size: 15 residues. V lost 5 bases, J lost 8 bases, and 9 bases stayed unmatched. Per germline, CDR1 PRHDT and CDR2 FYEKMQ (reference sequence). The CDR3 is CASSAGTSGMGTQYF. In DNA form, the CDR3 reads TGTGCCAGCAGCGCAGGGACTAGCGGCATGGGTACGCAGTATTTT.

This clone was seen just once. Here the CDR3 DNA reads TGTGCCAGCACCCCCGGGGCGGGACCAGCAGATACGCAGTATTTT. Its protein is CASTPGAGPADTQYF. This chain joins TRBV2 and TRBJ2-3; tentatively, D is TRBD2 (6 bases). Germline-derived CDR1 and CDR2 are SNHLY and FYNNEI. The CDR3 totals 15 residues. V shed 7 bases and J shed 4 bases, with 18 bases lying between them.

This clone was seen once. This chain links TRBV9 with TRBJ1-5; a possible D gene is TRBD1 (6 bases). V was pared by 1 base and J by 0 bases, with 8 bases between. The CDR3 extends over 15 amino acids. CDR1 and CDR2 from the germline V gene are SGDLS and YYNGEE. For the CDR3, the DNA is TGTGCCAGCAGCGTAAGGGGGAATAGCAATCAGCCCCAGCATTTT. Translating gives CASSVRGNSNQPQHF.

The chain has TRBV5-1 and TRBJ2-1; D might be TRBD1 (7 bases). Trimming shortened V by 0 bases and J by 7 bases, and 14 bases separated the two germline ends. This CDR3 contains 15 residues. Per the germline V gene, CDR1 is SGHRS and CDR2 is YFSETQ. This chain's CDR3 is CASSLEKTGRNEQFF. The CDR3, as DNA: TGCGCCAGCAGCTTGGAAAAGACAGGGAGGAATGAGCAGTTCTTC.

The chain recombines TRBV7-2 with TRBJ2-2; TRBD2 aligns across 15 bases. This CDR3 has 17 amino acids. CDR1 is SGHTA and CDR2 is FQGNSA in the germline V gene. The junction had 6 bases not matched to a gene; V was cut back by 4 bases and J by 6 bases. Here the CDR3 DNA reads TGTGCCAGCAGCTCTGGACTAGCGGGGGGGGCCGCCGGGGAGCTGTTTTTT. Its protein is CASSSGLAGGAAGELFF.

The chain recombines TRBV19 with TRBJ2-3, with 12 bases that match TRBD2. The germline V gene encodes CDR1 LNHDA and CDR2 SQIVND (reference sequence). With V trimmed by 5 bases and J by 2 bases, 8 bases remained unmatched. The CDR3 consists of 17 residues. CDR3 protein: CASSSSGGARYTDTQYF. CDR3 DNA sequence: TGTGCCAGTAGTTCTAGCGGGGGGGCTCGGTACACAGATACGCAGTATTTT.

The chain has TRBV28 and TRBJ2-5; D is unresolved. This CDR3 has 13 amino acids. Trimming took off 1 base at V and 2 bases at J, with 5 bases between the two ends. Germline-derived CDR1 and CDR2 are MDHEN and SYDVKM. CDR3 region: CASSLFSQETQYF. Written as DNA, the CDR3 is TGTGCCAGCAGTTTATTTAGTCAAGAGACCCAGTACTTC.

The rearrangement uses TRBV16 and TRBJ1-1; 7 nucleotides align to TRBD1. V shed 5 bases and J 2 bases; nucleotides not matched to a gene: 8. The V gene's germline CDR1 is KGHSY and CDR2 FQNENV. The CDR3 consists of 15 residues. The chain's CDR3 is CASSYQGERNTEAFF. DNA of the CDR3: TGTGCCAGCAGCTATCAGGGGGAGCGTAACACTGAAGCTTTCTTT.